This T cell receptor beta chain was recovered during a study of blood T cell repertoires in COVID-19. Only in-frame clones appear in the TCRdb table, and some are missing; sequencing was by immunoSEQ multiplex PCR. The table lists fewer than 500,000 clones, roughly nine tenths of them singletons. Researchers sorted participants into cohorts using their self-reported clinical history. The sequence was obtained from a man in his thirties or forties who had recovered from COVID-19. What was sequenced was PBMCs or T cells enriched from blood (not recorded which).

The CDR3 is CASLGQNQETQYF. CDR3 sequence (DNA): TGTGCCAGCCTGGGACAGAACCAAGAGACCCAGTACTTC. The rearrangement uses TRBV18 and TRBJ2-5, with 7 bases aligning to TRBD1. V lost 8 bases and J lost 0; bases outside the gene matches: 3. Germline V CDR1 and CDR2: KGHSH, LQKENI. The CDR3 totals 13 residues.